What follows are 6 T cell receptor beta chains derived from one specimen sequenced in a study of OX40 agonist ivuxolimab in advanced cancers. Assay: immunoSEQ multiplex PCR; the TCRdb copy retains only in-frame clones and omits some. The sample lists tens of thousands of clones; 80% to 90% were seen once. Sequencing used CD4+ or CD8+ T cells sorted from blood, obtained in a trial of the OX40 agonist ivuxolimab. The source of these receptors is an adult with an advanced solid tumor such as melanoma, head and neck, liver or kidney cancer.

This chain connects TRBV7-9 to TRBJ2-2; a possible D gene is TRBD2 (5 bases). Germline V gene lookup returns CDR1 SEHNR and CDR2 FQNEAQ (reference sequence). Trimming left V 8 bases short and J 5 bases short, with 12 bases between. This CDR3 contains 13 residues. The CDR3 coding sequence is TGTGCCAGCTCCCCTTCGGGGACCGGGGAGCTGTTTTTT. Its translation is CASSPSGTGELFF. The variable domain in full, completed from reference TRBV7-9 and TRBJ2-2, reads DTGVSQNPRHKITKRGQNVTFRCDPISEHNRLYWYRQTLGQGPEFLTYFQNEAQLEKSRLLSDRFSAERPKGSFSTLEIQRTEQGDSAMYLCASSPSGTGELFFGEGSRLTVL.

The genes are TRBV5-1 and TRBJ2-5, with 7 bases that match TRBD1. This CDR3 has 14 residues. Germline V gene lookup returns CDR1 SGHRS and CDR2 YFSETQ. With V trimmed by 2 bases and J by 4 bases, 5 bases remained unmatched. The CDR3 protein is CASSFNRGPETQYF. CDR3 bases: TGCGCCAGCAGCTTCAACAGGGGCCCAGAGACCCAGTACTTC.

V usage is TRBV4-2 and J usage is TRBJ2-3; no reliable D call. The CDR3 has 16 residues. From germline, CDR1 is LGHNA and CDR2 YNFKEQ. V lost 0 bases to trimming and J lost 2 bases, with 12 bases between them. The CDR3 sequence is CASSQDIGQNTDTQYF. The CDR3 DNA follows: TGTGCCAGCAGCCAAGATATCGGCCAGAACACAGATACGCAGTATTTT.

Comment on this clone: A junction end diverges from the germline sequence, so it may reflect a read error. This chain uses TRBV7-7 with TRBJ2-5; weak D call: TRBD2 (6 bases). This CDR3 is 13 amino acids long. Germline-derived CDR1 and CDR2 are SSHAT and FNYEAQ (reference sequence). Written as DNA, the CDR3 is TGTGCTAGCAGCTTGGGGGGACAAGAGACCCAGTACTTC. As protein: CASSLGGQETQYF.

The chain joins TRBV15 to TRBJ2-3, with 8 bases lining up with TRBD1. The V gene's germline CDR1 is LNHNV and CDR2 YYDKDF (reference sequence). This CDR3 spans 15 amino acids. With V trimmed by 2 bases and J by 1 base, 2 bases remained unmatched. CDR3 residues: CATSRQGAGTDTQYF. DNA for the CDR3: TGTGCCACCAGCAGACAGGGGGCAGGCACAGATACGCAGTATTTT.

V is TRBV5-1 and J is TRBJ2-1, with TRBD2 identical over 11 bases. Germline values: CDR1 SGHRS, CDR2 YFSETQ. This CDR3 has 15 residues. V shed 3 bases, J shed 9 bases, and the junction held 8 bases outside the gene matches. This CDR3 reads CASSSTSGATGEQFF. The CDR3 DNA follows: TGCGCCAGCAGCTCGACTAGCGGGGCGACCGGTGAGCAGTTCTTC.